There are many counts of the clone carrying this T cell receptor beta chain. The antigen is undetermined. The data belong to a study of type 1 regulatory T cells. The V and J ends lost 5 bases and 0 bases respectively, with 6 bases between them. Germline-derived CDR1 and CDR2 are DFQATT and SNEGSKA (reference sequence). The CDR3 consists of 12 residues. TCRdb fed the reads into MiXCR, producing one record per CDR3 protein. The sample includes some 15,000 distinct CDR3 sequences, roughly 15% of them seen just once. Sequenced: cultured T cells, either the whole culture or a sorted T cell fraction (not recorded which). The sequence derives from a human donor in good health. The gene calls are TRBV20-1 and TRBJ2-3; D not certain. CDR3 amino acids: CSAWGSTDTQYF. The DNA for the CDR3 is TGCAGTGCTTGGGGAAGCACAGATACGCAGTATTTT.